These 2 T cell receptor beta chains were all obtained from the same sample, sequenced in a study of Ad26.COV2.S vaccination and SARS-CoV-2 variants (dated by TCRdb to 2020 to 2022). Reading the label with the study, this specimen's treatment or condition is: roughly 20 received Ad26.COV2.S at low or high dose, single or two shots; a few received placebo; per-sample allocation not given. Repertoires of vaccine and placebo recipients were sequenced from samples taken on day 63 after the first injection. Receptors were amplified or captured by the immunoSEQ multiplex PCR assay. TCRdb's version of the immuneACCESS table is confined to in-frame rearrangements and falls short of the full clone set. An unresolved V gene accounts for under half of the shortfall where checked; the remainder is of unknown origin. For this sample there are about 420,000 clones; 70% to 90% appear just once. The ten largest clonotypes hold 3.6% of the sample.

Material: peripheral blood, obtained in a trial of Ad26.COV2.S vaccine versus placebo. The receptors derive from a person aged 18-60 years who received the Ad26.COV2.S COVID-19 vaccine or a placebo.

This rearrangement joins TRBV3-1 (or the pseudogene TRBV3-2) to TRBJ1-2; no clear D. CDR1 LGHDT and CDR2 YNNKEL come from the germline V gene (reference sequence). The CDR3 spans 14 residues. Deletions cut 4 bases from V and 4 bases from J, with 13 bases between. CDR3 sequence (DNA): TGTGCCAGCAGCCCGGAGTCGCCTCTCTATGGCTACACCTTC. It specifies CASSPESPLYGYTF.

Here the CDR3 reads CASSLNLLYEQYF. The CDR3 DNA follows: TGTGCCAGCAGCTTAAACCTACTCTACGAGCAGTACTTC. This chain joins TRBV7-6 and TRBJ2-7; D is unclear. V dropped 2 bases and J dropped 3 bases, with 8 bases sitting between them. The CDR3 sequence is 13 residues long. Per germline, CDR1 SGHVS and CDR2 FNYEAQ. Variable domain in full (rest from reference TRBV7-6 and TRBJ2-7): GAGVSQSPRYKVTKRGQDVALRCDPISGHVSLYWYRQALGQGPEFLTYFNYEAQQDKSGLPNDRFSAERPEGSISTLTIQRTEQRDSAMYRCASSLNLLYEQYFGPGTRLTVT.